This paragraph covers one T cell receptor (beta chain) sequence. Its specificity is not known. Isolated RNA was reverse transcribed into cDNA used as the sequencing template. The repertoire was sequenced with immunoSEQ multiplex PCR; TCRdb's copy has only in-frame clones and lacks some. The sample records roughly 200,000 clones, approximately 45% being singletons. The treatment: oral pan-JAK inhibitor, 5-10 mg twice daily. It was from alopecia areata patients that lesional scalp punch biopsies and peripheral blood were collected. This CDR3 region has 11 residues. V was shortened by 0 bases and J by 10 bases, with 6 bases between the two germline ends. Germline V gene lookup returns CDR1 SGHTA and CDR2 FQGNSA. This record belongs to a study of CD8+ T cells in alopecia areata. Study-wide context: Twice daily, treated patients received 5 to 10 mg of oral tofacitinib. Notes on the study in general: Tofacitinib produced a significant decrease in scalp clonality and in expanded CD8+ clones among the top 100.

Sequencing was performed on CD4+ T cells sorted from blood, taken at approximately week 36, from a patient treated with tofacitinib. The chain uses TRBV7-2 and TRBJ1-1, with D hard to call. The TCR originated in a human donor with alopecia areata. CDR3 DNA sequence: TGTGCCAGCAGCTTAGCTTTAGGAGCTTTCTTT. This encodes CASSLALGAFF.